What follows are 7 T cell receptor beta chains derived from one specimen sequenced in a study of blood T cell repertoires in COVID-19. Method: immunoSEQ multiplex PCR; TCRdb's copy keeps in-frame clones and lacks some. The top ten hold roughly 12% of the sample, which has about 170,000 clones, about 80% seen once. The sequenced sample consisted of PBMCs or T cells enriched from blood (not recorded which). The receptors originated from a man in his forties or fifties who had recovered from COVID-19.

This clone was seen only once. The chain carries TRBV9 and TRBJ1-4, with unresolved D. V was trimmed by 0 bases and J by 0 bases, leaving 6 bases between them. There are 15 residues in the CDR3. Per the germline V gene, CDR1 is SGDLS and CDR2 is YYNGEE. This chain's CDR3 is CASSVGGTTNEKLFF. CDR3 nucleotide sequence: TGTGCCAGCAGCGTAGGAGGGACAACTAATGAAAAACTGTTTTTT.

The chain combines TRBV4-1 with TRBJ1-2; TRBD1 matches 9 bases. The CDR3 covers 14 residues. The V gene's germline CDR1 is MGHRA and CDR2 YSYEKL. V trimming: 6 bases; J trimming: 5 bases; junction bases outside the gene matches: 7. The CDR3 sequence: CASRQTGGQYGYTF. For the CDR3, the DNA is TGCGCCAGCAGGCAGACAGGGGGTCAATATGGCTACACCTTC.

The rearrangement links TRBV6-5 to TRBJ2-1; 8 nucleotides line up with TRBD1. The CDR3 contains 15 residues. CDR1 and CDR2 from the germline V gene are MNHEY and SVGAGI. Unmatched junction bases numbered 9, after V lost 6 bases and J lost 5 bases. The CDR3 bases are TGTGCCAGCAGATCATACAGGGGGAATCACAATGAGCAGTTCTTC. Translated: CASRSYRGNHNEQFF.

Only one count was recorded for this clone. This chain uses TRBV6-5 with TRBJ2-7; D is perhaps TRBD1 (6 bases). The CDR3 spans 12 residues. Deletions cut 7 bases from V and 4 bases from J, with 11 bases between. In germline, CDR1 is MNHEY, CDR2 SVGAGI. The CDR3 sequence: CASTAGTYEQYF. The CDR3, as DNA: TGTGCCAGCACGGCAGGGACATACGAGCAGTACTTC.

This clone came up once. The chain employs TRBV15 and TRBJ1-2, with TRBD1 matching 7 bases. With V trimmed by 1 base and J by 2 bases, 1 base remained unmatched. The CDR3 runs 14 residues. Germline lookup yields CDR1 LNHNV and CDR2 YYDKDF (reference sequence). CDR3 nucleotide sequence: TGTGCCACCAGCAGAGTCAGGGGGAACTATGGCTACACCTTC. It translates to CATSRVRGNYGYTF.

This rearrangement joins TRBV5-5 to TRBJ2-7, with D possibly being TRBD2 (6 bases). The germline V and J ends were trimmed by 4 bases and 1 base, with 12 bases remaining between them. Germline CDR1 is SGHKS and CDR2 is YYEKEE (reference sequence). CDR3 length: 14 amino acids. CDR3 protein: CASSMTGGSYEQYF. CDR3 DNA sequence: TGTGCCAGCAGCATGACCGGGGGTTCCTACGAGCAGTACTTC.

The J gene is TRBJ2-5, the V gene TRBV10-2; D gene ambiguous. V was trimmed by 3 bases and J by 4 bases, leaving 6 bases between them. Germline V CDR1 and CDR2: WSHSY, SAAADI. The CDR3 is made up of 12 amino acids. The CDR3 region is CASSDPGETQYF. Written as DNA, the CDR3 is TGCGCCAGCAGTGACCCGGGAGAGACCCAGTACTTC.